This is a list of T cell receptor beta chains from one sample in a study of shared clonotypes between healthy human individuals. This table comes from immunoSEQ multiplex PCR, and its TCRdb copy is limited to in-frame clones, with some not included. The table records approximately 510,000 clones, approximately 79% of them present only once. The sample taken for sequencing was PBMCs. These TCRs come from a middle-aged woman in good health. Some clones in this sample may be carry-over from other donors' samples. Each CDR3 is given with its conserved first and last residue. The D gene is left open where the match is weak. A row's size may be missing; if present it is once, few, many or a size class.

d_call j_call clone_size v_call cdr3_aa cdr3_nt
TRBD1 TRBJ2-1 . TRBV29-1 CSVAPPGTGYNEQFF TGCAGCGTGGCCCCCCCCGGGACAGGTTACAATGAGCAGTTCTTC
. TRBJ2-2 . TRBV11-2 CASSLRGAGTGELFF TGTGCCAGCAGCTTACGGGGGGCAGGGACCGGGGAGCTGTTTTTT
. TRBJ2-5 . TRBV2 CASSRRQQSFQETQYF TGTGCCAGCAGTCGGAGACAGCAGTCCTTTCAAGAGACCCAGTACTTC
. TRBJ2-1 once TRBV19 CASSIGGPYNEQFF TGTGCCAGTAGTATAGGGGGACCCTACAATGAGCAGTTCTTC
TRBD2 TRBJ2-1 . TRBV4-1 CASSQGTSGPPYNEQFF TGCGCCAGCAGCCAAGGGACTAGCGGGCCCCCCTACAATGAGCAGTTCTTC
. TRBJ2-1 once TRBV6-5 CASSRYNEQFF TGTGCCAGCAGCAGATACAATGAGCAGTTCTTC
. TRBJ2-1 once TRBV9 CASSVDPGISYNEQFF TGTGCCAGCAGCGTAGATCCGGGGATCTCCTACAATGAGCAGTTCTTC
TRBD2 TRBJ2-7 . TRBV2 CASSVSGAYNEQYF TGTGCCAGCAGTGTTAGCGGGGCATATAACGAGCAGTACTTC
. TRBJ2-7 . TRBV23-1 CASSPTGAGYEQYF TGCGCCAGCAGCCCGACGGGGGCTGGCTACGAGCAGTACTTC
TRBD1 TRBJ2-7 . TRBV23-1 CASSTGAPCYEQYF TGCGCCAGCAGCACAGGGGCCCCCTGCTACGAGCAGTACTTC
. TRBJ2-3 . TRBV18 CASSPRPTPEDTQYF TGTGCCAGCTCACCAAGGCCAACACCGGAGGATACGCAGTATTTT
. TRBJ2-3 . TRBV21-1 CASSKIEREGPPDTQYF TGTGCCAGCAGCAAAATAGAGCGGGAGGGCCCCCCAGATACGCAGTATTTT
. TRBJ1-2 . TRBV4-1 CASNRDKNYGYTF TGTGCCAGCAACCGAGACAAGAACTATGGCTACACCTTC
. TRBJ1-1 . TRBV4-2 CASSQDRGGRNTEAFF TGTGCCAGCAGCCAAGATCGGGGAGGGAGGAACACTGAAGCTTTCTTT
TRBD2 TRBJ2-1 . TRBV4-3 CASSRGTSGIYNEQFF TGCGCCAGCAGCCGAGGGACTAGCGGGATTTACAATGAGCAGTTCTTC
TRBD2 TRBJ2-7 . TRBV5-6 CASSSGLVSYEQYF TGTGCCAGCAGCTCCGGACTAGTCTCCTACGAGCAGTACTTC
. TRBJ2-3 few TRBV27 CASSFRQGTDTQYF TGTGCCAGCAGTTTTAGACAGGGCACAGATACGCAGTATTTT
TRBD1 TRBJ1-2 . TRBV5-6 CASSPGQGPYGYTF TGTGCCAGCAGCCCCGGACAGGGTCCCTATGGCTACACCTTC
TRBD2 TRBJ2-4 . TRBV19 CASSIGGLALENIQYF TGTGCCAGTAGTATAGGGGGACTAGCACTCGAAAACATTCAGTACTTC
. TRBJ2-5 once TRBV5-1 CASSPGTRKETQYF TGCGCCAGCAGCCCAGGGACCCGTAAAGAGACCCAGTACTTC